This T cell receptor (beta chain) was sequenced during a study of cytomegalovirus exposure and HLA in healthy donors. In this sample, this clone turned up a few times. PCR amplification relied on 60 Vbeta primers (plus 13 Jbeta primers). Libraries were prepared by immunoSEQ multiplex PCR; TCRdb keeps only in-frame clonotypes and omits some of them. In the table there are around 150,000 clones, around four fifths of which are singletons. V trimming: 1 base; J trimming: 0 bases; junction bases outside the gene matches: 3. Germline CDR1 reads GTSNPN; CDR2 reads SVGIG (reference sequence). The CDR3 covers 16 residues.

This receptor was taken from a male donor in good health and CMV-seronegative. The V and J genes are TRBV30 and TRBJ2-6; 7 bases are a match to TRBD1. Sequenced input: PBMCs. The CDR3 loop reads CAWSETGFSGANVLTF. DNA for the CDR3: TGTGCCTGGAGTGAGACAGGGTTCTCTGGGGCCAACGTCCTGACTTTC.